The rows below give T cell receptor beta chains drawn from one sample of a study of CD8+ T cells in alopecia areata. Assay: immunoSEQ multiplex PCR; the TCRdb copy retains only in-frame clones and omits some. The sample carries over 150,000 clones, approximately 56% recorded once. Sequencing was performed on CD4+ T cells sorted from blood, taken at week 4, from a patient treated with tofacitinib. The receptor set was obtained from a human donor with alopecia areata. The CDR3 runs from the conserved cysteine through the conserved F or W. D genes are given only for firm matches. Only part of the rows carry a size: once, few, many, or a class if the clone is expanded.

D gene: .; clone size: .; J gene: TRBJ1-5; V gene: TRBV5-1; CDR3 length: 13; CDR3 protein: CASSLERGRPQHF; CDR3 DNA: TGCGCCAGCAGCTTGGAGAGGGGACGGCCCCAGCATTTT
D gene: TRBD2; clone size: once; J gene: TRBJ2-7; V gene: TRBV4-1; CDR3 length: 16; CDR3 protein: CASSHTSGRGRGEQYF; CDR3 DNA: TGCGCCAGCAGCCACACTAGCGGGAGAGGGCGTGGGGAGCAGTACTTC
D gene: TRBD1; clone size: .; J gene: TRBJ1-5; V gene: TRBV29-1; CDR3 length: 14; CDR3 protein: CSARTGDRNQPQHF; CDR3 DNA: TGCAGCGCCAGGACAGGGGATCGCAATCAGCCCCAGCATTTT
D gene: TRBD1; clone size: .; J gene: TRBJ1-1; V gene: TRBV7-6; CDR3 length: 16; CDR3 protein: CASRPSSGTGSTEAFF; CDR3 DNA: TGTGCCAGCCGCCCTTCGTCTGGGACAGGGTCAACTGAAGCTTTCTTT
D gene: .; clone size: .; J gene: TRBJ1-2; V gene: TRBV30; CDR3 length: 12; CDR3 protein: CAWSQQGYGYTF; CDR3 DNA: TGTGCCTGGAGTCAACAGGGATATGGCTACACCTTC
D gene: TRBD2; clone size: .; J gene: TRBJ2-5; V gene: TRBV14; CDR3 length: 16; CDR3 protein: CASSSGLAGGRETQYF; CDR3 DNA: TGTGCCAGCAGCTCCGGACTAGCGGGAGGTCGAGAGACCCAGTACTTC
D gene: .; clone size: few; J gene: TRBJ1-5; V gene: TRBV19; CDR3 length: 15; CDR3 protein: CASSSSGHSDQPQHF; CDR3 DNA: TGTGCCAGTAGTTCGTCGGGACACTCGGATCAGCCCCAGCATTTT
D gene: .; clone size: .; J gene: TRBJ2-5; V gene: TRBV10-3; CDR3 length: 13; CDR3 protein: CAISADLGETQYF; CDR3 DNA: TGTGCCATCAGTGCCGACCTTGGGGAGACCCAGTACTTC
D gene: TRBD1; clone size: .; J gene: TRBJ2-5; V gene: TRBV27; CDR3 length: 15; CDR3 protein: CASRGTGLGKETQYF; CDR3 DNA: TGTGCCAGCAGAGGGACAGGATTGGGTAAAGAGACCCAGTACTTC
D gene: .; clone size: .; J gene: TRBJ2-3; V gene: TRBV25-1; CDR3 length: 17; CDR3 protein: CASSGVRGTVSTDTQYF; CDR3 DNA: TGTGCCAGCAGTGGAGTTCGGGGGACGGTGAGCACAGATACGCAGTATTTT
D gene: TRBD1; clone size: .; J gene: TRBJ1-2; V gene: TRBV11-2; CDR3 length: 14; CDR3 protein: CASSSKDRGHGYTF; CDR3 DNA: TGTGCCAGCAGCTCAAAGGACAGGGGGCATGGCTACACCTTC
D gene: .; clone size: .; J gene: TRBJ2-5; V gene: TRBV29-1; CDR3 length: 14; CDR3 protein: CSVPGRGKQETQYF; CDR3 DNA: TGCAGCGTTCCCGGACGGGGAAAACAAGAGACCCAGTACTTC
D gene: .; clone size: .; J gene: TRBJ2-5; V gene: TRBV29-1; CDR3 length: 12; CDR3 protein: CSAYLEEETQYF; CDR3 DNA: TGCAGCGCCTATCTAGAGGAGGAGACCCAGTACTTC
D gene: TRBD2; clone size: .; J gene: TRBJ2-7; V gene: TRBV27; CDR3 length: 16; CDR3 protein: CASSLGSGTRIYEQYF; CDR3 DNA: TGTGCCAGCAGTTTAGGCTCCGGGACTAGGATCTACGAGCAGTACTTC
D gene: .; clone size: .; J gene: TRBJ2-3; V gene: TRBV2; CDR3 length: 15; CDR3 protein: CASSGGAPGADTQYF; CDR3 DNA: TGTGCCAGCAGTGGGGGTGCCCCGGGAGCAGATACGCAGTATTTT
D gene: .; clone size: few; J gene: TRBJ2-5; V gene: TRBV30; CDR3 length: 13; CDR3 protein: CAWSLERGYAQYF; CDR3 DNA: TGTGCCTGGAGCCTGGAGAGAGGGTATGCCCAGTACTTC
D gene: .; clone size: .; J gene: TRBJ2-1; V gene: TRBV28; CDR3 length: 15; CDR3 protein: CASSSARGRSHEQFF; CDR3 DNA: TGTGCCAGCAGTTCGGCACGAGGGAGGTCGCATGAGCAGTTCTTC
D gene: .; clone size: .; J gene: TRBJ2-7; V gene: TRBV29-1; CDR3 length: 14; CDR3 protein: CSVGGPGHPYEQYF; CDR3 DNA: TGCAGCGTTGGGGGGCCGGGACACCCTTACGAGCAGTACTTC
D gene: TRBD1; clone size: once; J gene: TRBJ1-4; V gene: TRBV30; CDR3 length: 13; CDR3 protein: CAWGDRGNEKLFF; CDR3 DNA: TGTGCCTGGGGAGACAGGGGCAACGAAAAACTGTTTTTT
D gene: .; clone size: .; J gene: TRBJ2-3; V gene: TRBV5-5; CDR3 length: 14; CDR3 protein: CASSSLPTLDTQYF; CDR3 DNA: TGTGCCAGCAGCTCCTTGCCTACGTTAGATACGCAGTATTTT
D gene: TRBD1; clone size: .; J gene: TRBJ2-5; V gene: TRBV29-1; CDR3 length: 15; CDR3 protein: CSVDVQGVARETQYF; CDR3 DNA: TGCAGCGTTGACGTCCAGGGGGTGGCCAGGGAGACCCAGTACTTC
D gene: .; clone size: few; J gene: TRBJ1-1; V gene: TRBV30; CDR3 length: 13; CDR3 protein: CACQTGMNTEAFF; CDR3 DNA: TGTGCCTGCCAGACGGGGATGAACACTGAAGCTTTCTTT
D gene: .; clone size: .; J gene: TRBJ2-5; V gene: TRBV5-4; CDR3 length: 15; CDR3 protein: CASSSAWQGKETQYF; CDR3 DNA: TGTGCCAGCAGCTCCGCGTGGCAGGGCAAAGAGACCCAGTACTTC
D gene: TRBD2; clone size: .; J gene: TRBJ2-7; V gene: TRBV29-1; CDR3 length: 13; CDR3 protein: CSVALAENYEQYF; CDR3 DNA: TGCAGCGTTGCACTAGCGGAAAACTACGAGCAGTACTTC
D gene: TRBD1; clone size: .; J gene: TRBJ1-1; V gene: TRBV7-2; CDR3 length: 13; CDR3 protein: CASSTGERTEAFF; CDR3 DNA: TGTGCCAGCAGCACAGGGGAGCGTACTGAAGCTTTCTTT
D gene: TRBD2; clone size: .; J gene: TRBJ2-1; V gene: TRBV29-1; CDR3 length: 12; CDR3 protein: CSMISGGNEQFF; CDR3 DNA: TGCAGCATGATTAGCGGGGGCAATGAGCAGTTCTTC
D gene: .; clone size: .; J gene: TRBJ1-1; V gene: TRBV18; CDR3 length: 13; CDR3 protein: CASSPLGGTEAFF; CDR3 DNA: TGTGCCAGCTCACCATTGGGGGGGACGGAAGCTTTCTTT
D gene: TRBD2; clone size: .; J gene: TRBJ2-1; V gene: TRBV6-4; CDR3 length: 18; CDR3 protein: CASSEHAGTSGRGNEQFF; CDR3 DNA: TGTGCCAGCAGCGAACACGCCGGGACTAGCGGGAGAGGCAATGAGCAGTTCTTC
D gene: TRBD2; clone size: .; J gene: TRBJ2-7; V gene: TRBV5-1; CDR3 length: 15; CDR3 protein: CASSLRTSGTYEQYF; CDR3 DNA: TGCGCCAGCAGCTTGAGGACTAGCGGAACCTACGAGCAGTACTTC
D gene: .; clone size: .; J gene: TRBJ1-1; V gene: TRBV28; CDR3 length: 15; CDR3 protein: CASSLPLAGVAEAFF; CDR3 DNA: TGTGCCAGCAGTTTACCGCTAGCAGGGGTGGCTGAAGCTTTCTTT
D gene: TRBD1; clone size: .; J gene: TRBJ2-3; V gene: TRBV5-1; CDR3 length: 15; CDR3 protein: CASSKRGQDSDTQYF; CDR3 DNA: TGCGCCAGCAGCAAGAGGGGACAGGACTCCGACACGCAGTATTTT
D gene: TRBD1; clone size: .; J gene: TRBJ2-7; V gene: TRBV7-8; CDR3 length: 14; CDR3 protein: CASSLAGQGGEQYF; CDR3 DNA: TGTGCCAGCAGCTTAGCTGGACAGGGAGGCGAGCAGTACTTC
D gene: .; clone size: .; J gene: TRBJ1-2; V gene: TRBV9; CDR3 length: 14; CDR3 protein: CASSLGRTNYGYTF; CDR3 DNA: TGTGCCAGCAGCCTCGGACGGACCAACTATGGCTACACCTTC
D gene: .; clone size: few; J gene: TRBJ2-6; V gene: TRBV19; CDR3 length: 13; CDR3 protein: CASKISGANVLTF; CDR3 DNA: TGTGCCAGTAAAATCTCTGGGGCCAACGTCCTGACTTTC
D gene: .; clone size: .; J gene: TRBJ2-3; V gene: TRBV7-2; CDR3 length: 14; CDR3 protein: CASSLAGVTDTQYF; CDR3 DNA: TGTGCCAGCAGCTTAGCGGGGGTTACAGATACGCAGTATTTT
D gene: TRBD2; clone size: .; J gene: TRBJ2-3; V gene: TRBV19; CDR3 length: 17; CDR3 protein: CASSLRLAGVGTDTQYF; CDR3 DNA: TGTGCCAGTAGTCTTCGCCTAGCGGGAGTTGGCACAGATACGCAGTATTTT
D gene: .; clone size: .; J gene: TRBJ2-3; V gene: TRBV4-1; CDR3 length: 17; CDR3 protein: CASSPSRFAGSTDTQYF; CDR3 DNA: TGCGCCAGCAGCCCATCAAGGTTCGCGGGAAGCACAGATACGCAGTATTTT
D gene: TRBD1; clone size: .; J gene: TRBJ1-5; V gene: TRBV30; CDR3 length: 13; CDR3 protein: CAWNGQGDQPQHF; CDR3 DNA: TGTGCCTGGAATGGACAGGGGGATCAGCCCCAGCATTTT
D gene: .; clone size: .; J gene: TRBJ1-2; V gene: TRBV30; CDR3 length: 16; CDR3 protein: CAWSVRRTAQNYGYTF; CDR3 DNA: TGTGCCTGGAGTGTTAGGCGGACAGCGCAAAACTATGGCTACACCTTC
D gene: TRBD1; clone size: .; J gene: TRBJ2-1; V gene: TRBV19; CDR3 length: 17; CDR3 protein: CASSLLRGTGSYNEQFF; CDR3 DNA: TGTGCCAGTAGCCTCCTTAGGGGGACAGGGTCCTACAATGAGCAGTTCTTC
D gene: .; clone size: .; J gene: TRBJ2-2; V gene: TRBV6-6; CDR3 length: 15; CDR3 protein: CASRRGRGITGELFF; CDR3 DNA: TGTGCCAGCAGGAGAGGGAGGGGGATCACCGGGGAGCTGTTTTTT
D gene: .; clone size: .; J gene: TRBJ2-1; V gene: TRBV29-1; CDR3 length: 10; CDR3 protein: CSVTRAEQFF; CDR3 DNA: TGCAGCGTTACGAGGGCCGAGCAGTTCTTC
D gene: .; clone size: .; J gene: TRBJ2-1; V gene: TRBV5-1; CDR3 length: 15; CDR3 protein: CASSTIADRYNEQFF; CDR3 DNA: TGCGCCAGCAGCACCATAGCGGATCGATACAATGAGCAGTTCTTC
D gene: TRBD2; clone size: .; J gene: TRBJ2-1; V gene: TRBV7-2; CDR3 length: 17; CDR3 protein: CASSLVGREGLGNEQFF; CDR3 DNA: TGTGCCAGCAGCTTAGTCGGTCGGGAGGGCCTTGGCAATGAGCAGTTCTTC
D gene: .; clone size: few; J gene: TRBJ1-2; V gene: TRBV29-1; CDR3 length: 11; CDR3 protein: CSCQTGGGYTF; CDR3 DNA: TGCAGCTGTCAGACGGGGGGTGGCTACACCTTC
D gene: .; clone size: .; J gene: TRBJ2-4; V gene: TRBV30; CDR3 length: 15; CDR3 protein: CAWRNADLTKNIQYF; CDR3 DNA: TGTGCCTGGAGAAACGCGGACTTGACCAAAAACATTCAGTACTTC
D gene: TRBD1; clone size: .; J gene: TRBJ2-3; V gene: TRBV5-1; CDR3 length: 15; CDR3 protein: CASSLGQANTDTQYF; CDR3 DNA: TGCGCCAGCAGCCTGGGACAGGCTAACACAGATACGCAGTATTTT
D gene: TRBD1; clone size: few; J gene: TRBJ2-7; V gene: TRBV7-2; CDR3 length: 18; CDR3 protein: CASSLSSYGQVGSYEQYF; CDR3 DNA: TGTGCCAGCAGCTTATCTAGCTATGGACAGGTTGGCTCCTACGAGCAGTACTTC
D gene: .; clone size: .; J gene: TRBJ1-1; V gene: TRBV27; CDR3 length: 14; CDR3 protein: CASSPLGQHTEAFF; CDR3 DNA: TGTGCCAGCAGTCCACTTGGACAGCACACTGAAGCTTTCTTT